This is a list of T cell receptor beta chains from one sample in a study of T cells after yellow fever vaccination. TCRdb re-called the 5' RACE reads with MiXCR, one entry per CDR3 protein. There are 170,000 or so distinct CDR3 sequences in the sample; approximately 6.2% occur only once, and less than 3.5% lies in the top ten. The source material was CD4+ T cells sorted from PBMCs, sampled on the day of the first yellow fever vaccination. The origin of the receptors is a man between 18 and 35 years old who received the YFV17D yellow fever vaccine. The CDR3 runs from the conserved cysteine through the conserved F or W. Fields, in order: clone size, V gene, J gene, D gene, CDR3 DNA, CDR3 protein. D genes are given only for firm matches. Only part of the rows carry a size: once, few, many, or a class if the clone is expanded.

abundance: -
v_gene: TRBV7-9
j_gene: TRBJ2-3
d_gene: TRBD1
CDR3nt: TGTGCCAGCAGCCGAACAGGGGTCACAGATACGCAGTATTTT
CDR3aa: CASSRTGVTDTQYF

abundance: once
v_gene: TRBV20-1
j_gene: TRBJ2-1
d_gene: TRBD2
CDR3nt: TGCAGTGCTGGTAGCGGGAGCTCCTACAATGAGCAGTTCTTC
CDR3aa: CSAGSGSSYNEQFF

abundance: many
v_gene: TRBV20-1
j_gene: TRBJ2-1
d_gene: -
CDR3nt: TGCAGTGCTAGGGACGGGGGGCCATACAATGAGCAGTTCTTC
CDR3aa: CSARDGGPYNEQFF

abundance: -
v_gene: TRBV6-6
j_gene: TRBJ1-1
d_gene: TRBD1
CDR3nt: TGTGCCAGCACCGTGAACAGGGGGCCGAACACTGAAGCTTTCTTT
CDR3aa: CASTVNRGPNTEAFF

abundance: many
v_gene: TRBV5-1
j_gene: TRBJ1-1
d_gene: -
CDR3nt: TGCGCCAGCAGTGACCCCCCGCAGGGGCCTATCGGATTGAACACTGAAGCTTTCTTT
CDR3aa: CASSDPPQGPIGLNTEAFF

abundance: many
v_gene: TRBV6-2/TRBV6-3
j_gene: TRBJ2-5
d_gene: -
CDR3nt: TGTGCCAGCAGTTACTCTGAGTGGTTTGACCAGAAGACCCAGTACTTC
CDR3aa: CASSYSEWFDQKTQYF

abundance: many
v_gene: TRBV5-1
j_gene: TRBJ1-2
d_gene: -
CDR3nt: TGCGCCAGCAGCTCCGGCAGGGATCCTGGCTACACCTTC
CDR3aa: CASSSGRDPGYTF

abundance: -
v_gene: TRBV7-9
j_gene: TRBJ1-1
d_gene: TRBD1
CDR3nt: TGTGCCAGCAGCCCCCGAGGGACAGAGAACACTGAAGCTTTCTTT
CDR3aa: CASSPRGTENTEAFF

abundance: few
v_gene: TRBV7-8
j_gene: TRBJ2-6
d_gene: TRBD1
CDR3nt: TGTGCCAGCAGCGCCAGGGGGCGAGCCGGGGCCAACGTCCTGACTTTC
CDR3aa: CASSARGRAGANVLTF

abundance: few
v_gene: TRBV2
j_gene: TRBJ1-6
d_gene: TRBD1
CDR3nt: TGTGCCAGCATCCGGGACAGGGATGGGCCACCCCTCCACTTT
CDR3aa: CASIRDRDGPPLHF

abundance: few
v_gene: TRBV19
j_gene: TRBJ2-1
d_gene: TRBD2
CDR3nt: TGTGCCAGTAGGTCGCGACTAGCGGGGGAGCAGTTCTTC
CDR3aa: CASRSRLAGEQFF

abundance: many
v_gene: TRBV6-4
j_gene: TRBJ1-5
d_gene: -
CDR3nt: TGTGCCAGCAGCGCTAGGACAGATCAGCCCCAGCATTTT
CDR3aa: CASSARTDQPQHF

abundance: many
v_gene: TRBV2
j_gene: TRBJ1-5
d_gene: -
CDR3nt: TGTGCCAGCGCGCCGACGAATAGCAATCAGCCCCAGCATTTT
CDR3aa: CASAPTNSNQPQHF

abundance: -
v_gene: TRBV4-3
j_gene: TRBJ2-1
d_gene: TRBD1
CDR3nt: TGCGCCAGCAGCCCAGGGGGGACAGGGGCTAACAATGAGCAGTTCTTC
CDR3aa: CASSPGGTGANNEQFF

abundance: many
v_gene: TRBV6-6
j_gene: TRBJ2-3
d_gene: TRBD1
CDR3nt: TGTGCCAGCAAACGGACAGGGGGGGATACGCAGTATTTT
CDR3aa: CASKRTGGDTQYF

abundance: many
v_gene: TRBV12-3/TRBV12-4
j_gene: TRBJ1-1
d_gene: -
CDR3nt: TGTGCCAGCAGCCGAGAAAGGGGCACTGAAGCTTTCTTT
CDR3aa: CASSRERGTEAFF